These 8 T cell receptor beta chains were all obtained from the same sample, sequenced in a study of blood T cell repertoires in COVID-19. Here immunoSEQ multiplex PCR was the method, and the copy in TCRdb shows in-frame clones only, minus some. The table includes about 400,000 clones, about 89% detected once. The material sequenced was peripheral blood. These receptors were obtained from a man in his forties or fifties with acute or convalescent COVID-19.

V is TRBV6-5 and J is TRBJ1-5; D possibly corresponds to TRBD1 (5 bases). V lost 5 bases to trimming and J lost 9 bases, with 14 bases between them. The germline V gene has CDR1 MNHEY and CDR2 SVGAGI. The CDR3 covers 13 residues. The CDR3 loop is CASSNPGLRPQHF. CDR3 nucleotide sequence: TGTGCCAGCAGTAACCCGGGACTCCGGCCCCAGCATTTT.

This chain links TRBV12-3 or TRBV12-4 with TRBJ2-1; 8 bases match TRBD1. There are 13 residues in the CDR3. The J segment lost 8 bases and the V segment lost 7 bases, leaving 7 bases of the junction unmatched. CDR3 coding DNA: TGTGCCAGCACCCAAGCAGGGGGCGATGAGCAGTTCTTC. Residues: CASTQAGGDEQFF.

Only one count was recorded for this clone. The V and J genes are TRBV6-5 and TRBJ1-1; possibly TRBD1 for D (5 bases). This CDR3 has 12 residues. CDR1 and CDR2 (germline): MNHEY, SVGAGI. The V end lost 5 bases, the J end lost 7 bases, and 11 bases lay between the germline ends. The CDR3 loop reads CASSRGQSEAFF. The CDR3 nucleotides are TGTGCCAGCAGTCGCGGACAAAGTGAAGCTTTCTTT.

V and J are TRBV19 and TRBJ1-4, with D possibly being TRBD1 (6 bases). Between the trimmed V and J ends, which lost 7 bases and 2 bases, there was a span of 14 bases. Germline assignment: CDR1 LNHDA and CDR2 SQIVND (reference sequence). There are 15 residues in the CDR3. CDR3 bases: TGTGCCAGTACCACCCAGGGGTCGACTAATGAAAAACTGTTTTTT. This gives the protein CASTTQGSTNEKLFF.

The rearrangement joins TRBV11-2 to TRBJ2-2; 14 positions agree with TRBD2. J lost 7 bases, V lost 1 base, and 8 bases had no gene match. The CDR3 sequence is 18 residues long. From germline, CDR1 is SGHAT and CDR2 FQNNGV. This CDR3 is CASSLGTSGRIVGGELFF. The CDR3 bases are TGTGCCAGCAGCTTAGGGACTAGCGGGAGGATCGTGGGCGGGGAGCTGTTTTTT.

The CDR3 DNA follows: TGTGCCAGCAGCCCGGAAGCGGGAAACACCATATATTTT. Amino acid sequence: CASSPEAGNTIYF. The chain joins TRBV12-3 or TRBV12-4 to TRBJ1-3; D is undetermined. The V and J ends lost 6 bases and 4 bases respectively, with 10 bases between them. The CDR3 has 13 residues.

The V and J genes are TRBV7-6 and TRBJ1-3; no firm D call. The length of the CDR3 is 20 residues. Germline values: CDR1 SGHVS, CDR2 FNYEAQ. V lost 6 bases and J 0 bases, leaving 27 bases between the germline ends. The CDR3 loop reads CASRAPRRVPRKSSGNTIYF. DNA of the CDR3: TGTGCCAGCAGAGCGCCTCGACGGGTACCCAGAAAAAGCTCTGGAAACACCATATATTTT.

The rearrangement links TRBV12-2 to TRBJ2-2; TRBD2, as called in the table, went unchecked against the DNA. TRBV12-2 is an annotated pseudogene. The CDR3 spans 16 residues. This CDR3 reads CASRPKRRHGTGELFF. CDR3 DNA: TGTGCAAGTCGCCCGAAGCGTCGGCACGGCACCGGGGAGCTGTTTTTT.